This entry lists 3 T cell receptor beta chains sequenced from one sample in a study of blood T cell repertoires in COVID-19. The method was immunoSEQ multiplex PCR; TCRdb's version includes in-frame clones alone and lacks a portion of them. The top ten hold roughly 1.6% of the sample, which has about 250,000 clones, around 90% seen once. The sequencing input was PBMCs or T cells enriched from blood (not recorded which). These receptors were taken from a woman aged 45-59 years who had recovered from COVID-19.

The gene calls are TRBV7-9 and TRBJ1-2; 7 bases line up with TRBD1. From germline, CDR1 is SEHNR and CDR2 FQNEAQ (reference sequence). The CDR3 length is 16 residues. V was clipped by 5 bases and J by 6 bases; unmatched bases: 15. As DNA, the CDR3 is TGTGCCAGCAGCCCGGGACAGTCTGGCCCCCCTCATGGCTACACCTTC. Its protein is CASSPGQSGPPHGYTF.

The V and J genes are TRBV3-1 (or the pseudogene TRBV3-2) and TRBJ2-1; D remains ambiguous. The germline V and J ends were trimmed by 4 bases and 9 bases, with 13 bases remaining between them. Germline loops: CDR1 LGHDT, CDR2 YNNKEL (reference sequence). The CDR3 has 13 amino acids. As DNA, the CDR3 is TGTGCCAGCAGCCCAACCTATGGTCTTGAGCAGTTCTTC. This sequence encodes CASSPTYGLEQFF.

The rearrangement uses TRBV13 and TRBJ1-1; a weak D match, TRBD1 (5 bases). The CDR3 is 16 residues long. V was cut by 5 bases and J by 0 bases, with 16 bases left in between. Germline CDR1 reads PRHDT; CDR2 reads FYEKMQ (reference sequence). In DNA form, the CDR3 reads TGTGCCAGCAGCACCCAGACAGAGACCATGAACACTGAAGCTTTCTTT. Its translation: CASSTQTETMNTEAFF.